This entry lists 18 T cell receptor beta chains sequenced from one sample in a study of shared clonotypes between healthy human individuals. Clones were read by immunoSEQ multiplex PCR, and TCRdb kept only the in-frame ones, dropping some. The table lists over a million clones, about 75% of them singletons, with about 1.5% in the top ten. What was sequenced was memory CD4+ T cells sorted from blood. Subset meaning: CD45RA-negative fraction. The source is a man aged 18 to 30 in good health.

This clone was seen a few times. The chain has TRBV25-1 and TRBJ2-1, with 8 bases matching TRBD2. Germline-derived CDR1 and CDR2 are MGHDK and SYGVNS. The CDR3 is 17 residues long. V shed 4 bases and J 5 bases; nucleotides not matched to a gene: 13. CDR3 sequence (DNA): TGTGCCAGCAGTGCCTCAGTTCGGACAGCGGGAGACAATGAGCAGTTCTTC. It is translated as CASSASVRTAGDNEQFF.

This clone was seen a single time. The CDR3 sequence: CASSIPGTGGYEQYF. The CDR3 region has the DNA TGTGCCAGCAGTATCCCCGGGACAGGGGGTTACGAGCAGTACTTC. The chain combines TRBV28 with TRBJ2-7; 11 nucleotides match TRBD1. CDR3 size: 15 residues. Trimming at V came to 5 bases and at J to 4 bases, leaving 7 bases not matched to a gene. The germline CDR1 and CDR2 sequences are MDHEN and SYDVKM. Full variable domain (missing parts from reference TRBV28 and TRBJ2-7): DVKVTQSSRYLVKRTGEKVFLECVQDMDHENMFWYRQDPGLGLRLIYFSYDVKMKEKGDIPEGYSVSREKKERFSLILESASTNQTSMYLCASSIPGTGGYEQYFGPGTRLTVT.

The chain employs TRBV7-9 and TRBJ2-5; 9 positions agree with TRBD1. Germline V gives CDR1 SEHNR, CDR2 FQNEAQ (reference sequence). Germline trimming cut 5 bases from V and 7 bases from J; bases unmatched to any gene: 8. The CDR3 length is 14 residues. CDR3 coding DNA: TGTGCCAGCAGCCCGGGACAGGGTTTTGGGACCCAGTACTTC. Protein product: CASSPGQGFGTQYF.

The chain combines TRBV7-6 with TRBJ1-3; D ambiguous. The V and J ends lost 3 bases and 4 bases respectively, with 7 bases between them. The CDR3 spans 13 residues. Germline CDR1 is SGHVS and CDR2 is FNYEAQ. The DNA for the CDR3 is TGTGCCAGCAGCTTGAGTGCAGGAAACACCATATATTTT. Translating it yields CASSLSAGNTIYF.

J is TRBJ2-5 and V is TRBV19; D may be TRBD1 (6 bases). CDR1 is LNHDA and CDR2 is SQIVND in the germline V gene (reference sequence). The V gene lost 10 bases and the J gene lost 1 base, with 10 bases spanning the gap. This CDR3 comprises 12 residues. This chain's CDR3 is CATTGTQETQYF. DNA of the CDR3: TGTGCCACCACAGGGACCCAAGAGACCCAGTACTTC.

J is TRBJ1-1 and V is TRBV25-1; the D gene is possibly TRBD1 (5 bases). CDR1 is MGHDK and CDR2 is SYGVNS in the germline V gene. The germline V and J ends were trimmed by 5 bases and 1 base, with 8 bases remaining between them. CDR3 length equals 13 residues. The CDR3 loop reads CASSQQENTEAFF. The CDR3 coding sequence is TGTGCCAGCAGTCAACAGGAGAACACTGAAGCTTTCTTT.

The V call is TRBV10-3, the J call TRBJ2-5; 10 nucleotides align to TRBD1. CDR3 size: 16 residues. Germline V gene sequence: CDR1 ENHRY, CDR2 SYGVKD. The J segment lost 3 bases and the V segment lost 3 bases, leaving 7 bases of the junction unmatched. DNA for the CDR3: TGTGCCATCAGTGAACCTGGACAGGGGGGGGAAGAGACCCAGTACTTC. It translates to CAISEPGQGGEETQYF.

In regard to this clone: At one boundary the junction diverges from the germline segment, which might be a read error. V usage is TRBV6-4 and J usage is TRBJ1-2; D is possibly TRBD1 (5 bases). The CDR3 extends over 8 amino acids. Germline CDR1 and CDR2: MRHNA and SNTAGT. This CDR3 reads CANVRDGF. The CDR3 DNA reads as TGTGCCAACGTCCGGGACGGCTTC.

This clone has at least ten counts. Written as DNA, the CDR3 is TGCGCCAGCAGCTTAGACGGGGGATCACCCCTCCACTTT. Its protein product is CASSLDGGSPLHF. This chain uses TRBV5-1 with TRBJ1-6, with D possibly being TRBD1 (5 bases). Germline values: CDR1 SGHRS, CDR2 YFSETQ. The CDR3 extends over 13 amino acids. Trimming pared 2 bases from V and 10 bases from J, leaving 10 bases between.

A word on this clone: A junction boundary mismatches the germline segment, possibly from a read error. The chain is built from TRBV29-1 and TRBJ1-1; 8 nucleotides align to TRBD1. The germline CDR1 and CDR2 sequences are SQVTM and ANQGSEA. The length of the CDR3 is 12 residues. For the CDR3, the DNA is TGCAGCGTGGAAGGACAGGGCACTGAAGCTTTCTTT. Translated: CSVEGQGTEAFF. The entire variable domain, with the rest obtained from reference TRBV29-1 and TRBJ1-1, is as follows: SAVISQKPSRDICQRGTSLTIQCQVDSQVTMMFWYRQQPGQSLTLIATANQGSEATYESGFVIDKFPISRPNLTFSTLTVSNMSPEDSSIYLCSVEGQGTEAFFGQGTRLTVV.

This chain uses TRBV19 with TRBJ1-6; 7 positions match TRBD1. The CDR3 loop spans 16 amino acids. CDR1 is LNHDA and CDR2 is SQIVND in the germline V gene (reference sequence). V gave up 0 bases and J gave up 3 bases; unmatched junction bases: 2. Here the CDR3 DNA reads TGTGCCAGTAGTATAGATCCAGGGGGCTATAATTCACCCCTCCACTTT. Translating gives CASSIDPGGYNSPLHF.

The chain employs TRBV25-1 and TRBJ1-1; D uncertain. The CDR3 extends over 14 amino acids. Germline V CDR1 and CDR2: MGHDK, SYGVNS. V was pared by 3 bases and J by 11 bases, with 19 bases between. CDR3 bases: TGTGCCAGCAGTGATGGACCCGCCCGTCAAGTCGCTTTCTTT. Encoded protein: CASSDGPARQVAFF.

The chain couples TRBV7-9 to TRBJ2-1; weak D call: TRBD2 (5 bases). The V and J ends lost 3 bases and 10 bases respectively, with 10 bases between them. This CDR3 is built from 12 residues. Germline values: CDR1 SEHNR, CDR2 FQNEAQ (reference sequence). CDR3 in DNA: TGTGCCAGCAGCTTGACTACTCGGGAGCAGTTCTTC. It translates to CASSLTTREQFF.

The sample holds one count of this clone. The CDR3 DNA reads TGTGCCAGCTCACCACCTGGGAGCTCTGGGGCCAACGTCCTGACTTTC. This codes for CASSPPGSSGANVLTF. The V and J genes are TRBV18 and TRBJ2-6; D perhaps matches TRBD2 (5 bases). Trimming stripped 0 bases from V and 0 bases from J, with 6 bases between. The CDR3 sequence is 16 residues long. Germline values: CDR1 KGHSH, CDR2 LQKENI.

Comment on this clone: Other nucleotide sequences from this sample produce the same CDR3. The chain employs TRBV9 and TRBJ2-1; TRBD2 matches 8 bases. The V gene end was trimmed by 1 base and the J gene end by 0 bases; junction bases not matched to a gene: 0. Germline V lookup: CDR1 SGDLS, CDR2 YYNGEE. This CDR3 is 15 amino acids long. The CDR3: CASSVREGSYNEQFF. As DNA, the CDR3 is TGTGCCAGCAGCGTACGGGAGGGCTCCTACAATGAGCAGTTCTTC.

The rearrangement joins TRBV7-2 to TRBJ2-1; D is unclear. The CDR3 is 12 residues long. V was trimmed by 3 bases and J by 9 bases, leaving 9 bases between them. Germline CDR1 is SGHTA and CDR2 is FQGNSA. CDR3 bases: TGTGCCAGCAGCTTTCTCGTCCCTGAGCAGTTCTTC. Its translation: CASSFLVPEQFF.

As concerns this clone: The same CDR3 also results from other DNA sequences found in this sample. This rearrangement joins TRBV10-3 to TRBJ2-5, with D hard to call. The CDR3 sequence is 13 residues long. V dropped 0 bases and J dropped 5 bases, with 7 bases sitting between them. Germline V gives CDR1 ENHRY, CDR2 SYGVKD. In nucleotides, the CDR3 is TGTGCCATCAGTGAGTCTGGGCGGGAGACCCAGTACTTC. The encoded protein is CAISESGRETQYF.

V and J are TRBV18 and TRBJ2-1; 9 positions agree with TRBD1. Trimming took 3 bases from V and 4 from J; bases not matched to a gene: 10. Looked up from germline, CDR1 is KGHSH and CDR2 is LQKENI. This CDR3 spans 17 amino acids. The CDR3 reads CASSPHQPGQGYNEQFF. The DNA for the CDR3 is TGTGCCAGCTCACCTCACCAACCGGGACAGGGTTACAATGAGCAGTTCTTC.